Below, one T cell receptor beta chain is given with its context. The V gene's germline CDR1 is SGHDN and CDR2 FVKESK. The trim removed 5 bases at V and 4 bases at J, leaving 17 bases unmatched. The CDR3 loop spans 18 amino acids. These data originate in a study of blood T cell repertoires in COVID-19. Study at large: The analysed material was cDNA or gDNA that came from T cells, B-cell-depleted T cells, or PBMCs.

This table comes from immunoSEQ multiplex PCR, and its TCRdb copy is limited to in-frame clones, with some not included. The table has some 230,000 clones, about 88% seen once. V gene TRBV14 combines with J gene TRBJ2-1; TRBD1 matches 7 bases. The sequencing sample was made of peripheral blood. This sequence was found in a woman aged 45-65 years with COVID-19, enrolled during active disease. The CDR3 spells CASSLGQSATSRYNEQFF. The CDR3 DNA reads TGTGCCAGCAGCTTGGGACAGAGCGCAACCAGCCGATACAATGAGCAGTTCTTC.